This TCR beta chain appears in the sequencing data of a study of long-term antiretroviral therapy in people with HIV. Every one of the donors gave at least one pre-ART PBMC sample and at least two post-ART PBMC samples. Every specimen provided about 1-10 million cryopreserved PBMC before DNA extraction took place. Study-wide findings and caveats: Controls exceeded HIV repertoires in CDR3 length range. Specimens of blood were obtained during about 2003 to 2018, possibly under older ART regimens.

At survey level, the immunoSEQ assay was run in its v3.0 version. Data came from immunoSEQ multiplex PCR; TCRdb stores just in-frame clones and leaves some out. The profile covers some 43,000 clones, with roughly 86% appearing a single time and roughly 5% taken by the ten largest. The CDR3 has 16 amino acids. Trimming pared 1 base from V and 4 bases from J, leaving 14 bases between. From germline, CDR1 is SEHNR and CDR2 FQNEAQ (reference sequence). As concerns this clone: The target antigen is unknown.

The receptor was isolated from a woman aged 45-65 years with HIV. The rearrangement links TRBV7-9 to TRBJ1-5; D gene unclear. The sequences come from unsorted PBMCs, collected 0.1 years before starting antiretroviral therapy. Written as DNA, the CDR3 is TGTGCCAGCAGCTTAGTTTCGGGGAGCTGGAATCAGCCCCAGCATTTT. It specifies CASSLVSGSWNQPQHF.